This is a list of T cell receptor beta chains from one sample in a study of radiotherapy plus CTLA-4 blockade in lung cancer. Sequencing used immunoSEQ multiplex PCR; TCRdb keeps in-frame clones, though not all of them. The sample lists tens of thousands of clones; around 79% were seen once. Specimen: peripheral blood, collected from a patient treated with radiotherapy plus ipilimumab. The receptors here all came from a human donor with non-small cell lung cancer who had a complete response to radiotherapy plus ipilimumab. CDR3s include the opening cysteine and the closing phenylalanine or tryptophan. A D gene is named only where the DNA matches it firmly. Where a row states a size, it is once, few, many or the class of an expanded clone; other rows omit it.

cdr3_aa: CASSGTGISNQPQHF
cdr3_nt: TGTGCCAGTAGTGGGACAGGGATTAGCAATCAGCCCCAGCATTTT
d_call: TRBD1
clone_size: .
j_call: TRBJ1-5
cdr3_length: 15
v_call: TRBV19

cdr3_aa: CASSLRTAGGHGYTF
cdr3_nt: TGTGCCAGCAGCTTGAGGACGGCAGGCGGGCATGGCTACACCTTC
d_call: .
clone_size: once
j_call: TRBJ1-2
cdr3_length: 15
v_call: TRBV5-6

cdr3_aa: CASSNGQTNEKLFF
cdr3_nt: TGTGCCAGTAGTAATGGACAGACTAATGAAAAACTGTTTTTT
d_call: .
clone_size: .
j_call: TRBJ1-4
cdr3_length: 14
v_call: TRBV19

cdr3_aa: CASSGNQGFGGYTF
cdr3_nt: TGTGCCAGTAGCGGGAATCAGGGGTTCGGCGGCTACACCTTC
d_call: .
clone_size: .
j_call: TRBJ1-2
cdr3_length: 14
v_call: TRBV19

cdr3_aa: CSVEGGIGGRKNEQFF
cdr3_nt: TGCAGCGTTGAAGGGGGGATTGGCGGGAGAAAGAATGAGCAGTTCTTC
d_call: TRBD2
clone_size: .
j_call: TRBJ2-1
cdr3_length: 16
v_call: TRBV29-1

cdr3_aa: CASSPAAGRRTGELFF
cdr3_nt: TGTGCCAGCAGTCCCGCCGCGGGGCGGAGGACCGGGGAGCTGTTTTTT
d_call: .
clone_size: .
j_call: TRBJ2-2
cdr3_length: 16
v_call: TRBV27

cdr3_aa: CASRETTVTPYNSPLHF
cdr3_nt: TGTGCCAGCAGGGAGACGACAGTAACCCCTTATAATTCACCCCTCCACTTT
d_call: .
clone_size: .
j_call: TRBJ1-6
cdr3_length: 17
v_call: TRBV5-4

cdr3_aa: CAWANLQGAGEKLFF
cdr3_nt: TGTGCCTGGGCAAACCTGCAGGGGGCCGGGGAAAAACTGTTTTTT
d_call: TRBD1
clone_size: .
j_call: TRBJ1-4
cdr3_length: 15
v_call: TRBV30

cdr3_aa: CASSADRAPGNTIYF
cdr3_nt: TGTGCCAGCAGCGCAGACAGGGCCCCTGGAAACACCATATATTTT
d_call: TRBD1
clone_size: .
j_call: TRBJ1-3
cdr3_length: 15
v_call: TRBV6-1

cdr3_aa: CASSITSGRADPQTNEQFF
cdr3_nt: TGTGCCAGCAGCATAACTAGCGGGAGGGCCGACCCACAAACCAATGAGCAGTTCTTC
d_call: TRBD2
clone_size: .
j_call: TRBJ2-1
cdr3_length: 19
v_call: TRBV7-9

cdr3_aa: CASSLEQKYGYTF
cdr3_nt: TGTGCCAGCAGCTTGGAACAGAAGTATGGCTACACCTTC
d_call: .
clone_size: .
j_call: TRBJ1-2
cdr3_length: 13
v_call: TRBV5-6

cdr3_aa: CSVEKLDGDSPLHF
cdr3_nt: TGCAGCGTTGAAAAGCTGGACGGGGATTCACCCCTCCACTTT
d_call: .
clone_size: .
j_call: TRBJ1-6
cdr3_length: 14
v_call: TRBV29-1

cdr3_aa: CASSLVQGDTGELFF
cdr3_nt: TGCGCCAGCAGCTTGGTCCAGGGGGACACCGGGGAGCTGTTTTTT
d_call: TRBD1
clone_size: once
j_call: TRBJ2-2
cdr3_length: 15
v_call: TRBV5-1

cdr3_aa: CASSLGTGLDEKLFF
cdr3_nt: TGCGCCAGCAGCTTAGGGACAGGGTTGGATGAAAAACTGTTTTTT
d_call: TRBD1
clone_size: few
j_call: TRBJ1-4
cdr3_length: 15
v_call: TRBV5-1

cdr3_aa: CASSATGYNEQFF
cdr3_nt: TGTGCCAGCAGCGCCACAGGGTACAATGAGCAGTTCTTC
d_call: .
clone_size: .
j_call: TRBJ2-1
cdr3_length: 13
v_call: TRBV7-9

cdr3_aa: CASSTGETQYF
cdr3_nt: TGTGCCAGCAGCACAGGAGAGACCCAGTACTTC
d_call: .
clone_size: .
j_call: TRBJ2-5
cdr3_length: 11
v_call: TRBV7-2

cdr3_aa: CASSESGGNTEAFF
cdr3_nt: TGTGCCAGCAGTGAATCAGGGGGGAACACTGAAGCTTTCTTT
d_call: TRBD1
clone_size: .
j_call: TRBJ1-1
cdr3_length: 14
v_call: TRBV2

cdr3_aa: CASSLVGGETQYF
cdr3_nt: TGTGCTAGCAGCTTAGTGGGGGGAGAGACCCAGTACTTC
d_call: .
clone_size: .
j_call: TRBJ2-5
cdr3_length: 13
v_call: TRBV7-7

cdr3_aa: CATLGLGHRRGGYTF
cdr3_nt: TGTGCCACTTTGGGGCTGGGACACCGAAGAGGTGGCTACACCTTC
d_call: .
clone_size: .
j_call: TRBJ1-2
cdr3_length: 15
v_call: TRBV19

cdr3_aa: CASMDRGNQPQHF
cdr3_nt: TGTGCCAGTATGGACAGGGGAAATCAGCCCCAGCATTTT
d_call: TRBD1
clone_size: .
j_call: TRBJ1-5
cdr3_length: 13
v_call: TRBV19

cdr3_aa: CASSQDWGDGELFF
cdr3_nt: TGCGCCAGCAGCCAAGATTGGGGCGACGGGGAGCTGTTTTTT
d_call: .
clone_size: .
j_call: TRBJ2-2
cdr3_length: 14
v_call: TRBV4-1

cdr3_aa: CATSRGGARQPQHF
cdr3_nt: TGTGCCACCAGCAGGGGAGGGGCCCGCCAGCCCCAGCATTTT
d_call: .
clone_size: .
j_call: TRBJ1-5
cdr3_length: 14
v_call: TRBV15

cdr3_aa: CASSYLTGSSTEAFF
cdr3_nt: TGTGCCAGCAGTTATCTGACAGGGTCGAGCACTGAAGCTTTCTTT
d_call: TRBD1
clone_size: .
j_call: TRBJ1-1
cdr3_length: 15
v_call: TRBV6-5

cdr3_aa: CASRDRNNEQFF
cdr3_nt: TGTGCCTCCCGGGACAGGAACAATGAGCAGTTCTTC
d_call: TRBD1
clone_size: medium-sized
j_call: TRBJ2-1
cdr3_length: 12
v_call: TRBV10-3

cdr3_aa: CASSPAQGSGYGYTF
cdr3_nt: TGTGCCAGCTCACCAGCTCAGGGGTCGGGCTATGGCTACACCTTC
d_call: .
clone_size: few
j_call: TRBJ1-2
cdr3_length: 15
v_call: TRBV18

cdr3_aa: CASSEQGTEAFF
cdr3_nt: TGTGCCAGCAGCGAACAGGGTACTGAAGCTTTCTTT
d_call: .
clone_size: .
j_call: TRBJ1-1
cdr3_length: 12
v_call: TRBV9

cdr3_aa: CATSRDNAGETQYF
cdr3_nt: TGTGCCACCAGCAGAGATAACGCAGGAGAGACCCAGTACTTC
d_call: .
clone_size: .
j_call: TRBJ2-5
cdr3_length: 14
v_call: TRBV15

cdr3_aa: CASSWGGGVSSPLHF
cdr3_nt: TGTGCCAGCAGCTGGGGCGGGGGTGTTAGTTCACCCCTCCACTTT
d_call: .
clone_size: .
j_call: TRBJ1-6
cdr3_length: 15
v_call: TRBV6-5

cdr3_aa: CASSIGAGGQPQHF
cdr3_nt: TGTGCCAGCAGCATTGGAGCAGGGGGTCAGCCCCAGCATTTT
d_call: TRBD1
clone_size: .
j_call: TRBJ1-5
cdr3_length: 14
v_call: TRBV7-9

cdr3_aa: CASSHLVLLGQFF
cdr3_nt: TGTGCCAGCAGCCACCTAGTGTTACTAGGGCAGTTCTTC
d_call: .
clone_size: .
j_call: TRBJ2-1
cdr3_length: 13
v_call: TRBV11-3

cdr3_aa: CASSLGSGVDTQYF
cdr3_nt: TGTGCCAGCAGCTTAGGGTCCGGGGTAGATACGCAGTATTTT
d_call: .
clone_size: .
j_call: TRBJ2-3
cdr3_length: 14
v_call: TRBV7-9

cdr3_aa: CASSKPRKDRASPPCSNQPQHF
cdr3_nt: TGTGCCAGCAGCAAGCCGCGGAAGGACAGGGCATCTCCTCCATGTAGCAATCAGCCCCAGCATTTT
d_call: .
clone_size: few
j_call: TRBJ1-5
cdr3_length: 22
v_call: TRBV21-1

cdr3_aa: CASSRVQGASGNTIYF
cdr3_nt: TGCGCCAGCAGCCGGGTACAGGGGGCGTCCGGAAACACCATATATTTT
d_call: TRBD1
clone_size: .
j_call: TRBJ1-3
cdr3_length: 16
v_call: TRBV4-1

cdr3_aa: CASSPLYGDQPQHF
cdr3_nt: TGTGCCAGTAGTCCTCTATACGGAGATCAGCCCCAGCATTTT
d_call: .
clone_size: .
j_call: TRBJ1-5
cdr3_length: 14
v_call: TRBV19

cdr3_aa: CASTRDRFYTEAFF
cdr3_nt: TGTGCCAGCACCCGGGACAGGTTTTACACTGAAGCTTTCTTT
d_call: TRBD1
clone_size: .
j_call: TRBJ1-1
cdr3_length: 14
v_call: TRBV27

cdr3_aa: CASSLKGSEAFF
cdr3_nt: TGTGCCAGCAGCCTTAAGGGGTCTGAAGCTTTCTTT
d_call: .
clone_size: few
j_call: TRBJ1-1
cdr3_length: 12
v_call: TRBV7-9

cdr3_aa: CASSLRSGDEQGDTQYF
cdr3_nt: TGTGCCAGCAGCCTCCGTAGCGGGGACGAGCAGGGAGATACGCAGTATTTT
d_call: TRBD2
clone_size: .
j_call: TRBJ2-3
cdr3_length: 17
v_call: TRBV4-2

cdr3_aa: CAITGLAGARGYNNEQFF
cdr3_nt: TGTGCCATCACCGGACTAGCGGGAGCTCGGGGGTATAACAATGAGCAGTTCTTC
d_call: TRBD2
clone_size: few
j_call: TRBJ2-1
cdr3_length: 18
v_call: TRBV10-3